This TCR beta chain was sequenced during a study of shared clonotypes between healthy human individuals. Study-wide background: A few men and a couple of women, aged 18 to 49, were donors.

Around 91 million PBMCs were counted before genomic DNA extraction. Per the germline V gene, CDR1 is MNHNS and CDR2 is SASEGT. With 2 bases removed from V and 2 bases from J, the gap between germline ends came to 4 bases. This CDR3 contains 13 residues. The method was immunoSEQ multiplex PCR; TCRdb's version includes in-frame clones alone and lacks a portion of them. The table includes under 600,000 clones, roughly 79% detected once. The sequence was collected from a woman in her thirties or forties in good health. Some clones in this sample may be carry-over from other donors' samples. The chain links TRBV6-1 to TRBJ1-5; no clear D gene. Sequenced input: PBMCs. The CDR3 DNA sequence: TGTGCCAGCAGTGAAAACGGCAATCAGCCCCAGCATTTT. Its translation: CASSENGNQPQHF.